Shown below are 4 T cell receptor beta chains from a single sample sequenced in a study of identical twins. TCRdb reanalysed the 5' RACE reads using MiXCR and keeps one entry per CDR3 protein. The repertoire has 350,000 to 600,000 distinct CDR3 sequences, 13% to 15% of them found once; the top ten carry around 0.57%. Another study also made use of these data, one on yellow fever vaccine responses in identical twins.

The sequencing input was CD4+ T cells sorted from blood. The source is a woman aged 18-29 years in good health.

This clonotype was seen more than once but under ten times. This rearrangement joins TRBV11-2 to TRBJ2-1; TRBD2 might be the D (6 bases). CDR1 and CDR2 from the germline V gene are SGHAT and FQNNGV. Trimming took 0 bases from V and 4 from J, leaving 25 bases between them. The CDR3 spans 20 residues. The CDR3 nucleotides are TGTGCCAGCAGCTTAGAAAGCGGGCCTAACAAGGGACGCCGATACAATGAGCAGTTCTTC. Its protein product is CASSLESGPNKGRRYNEQFF.

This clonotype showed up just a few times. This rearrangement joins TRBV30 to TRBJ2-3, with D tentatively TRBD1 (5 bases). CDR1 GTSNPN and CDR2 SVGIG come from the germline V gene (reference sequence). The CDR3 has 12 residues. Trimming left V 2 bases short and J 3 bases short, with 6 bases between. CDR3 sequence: CAWSPGTDTQYF. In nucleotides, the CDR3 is TGTGCCTGGAGTCCAGGGACAGATACGCAGTATTTT. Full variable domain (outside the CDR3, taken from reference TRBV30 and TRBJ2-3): SQTIHQWPATLVQPVGSPLSLECTVEGTSNPNLYWYRQAAGRGLQLLFYSVGIGQISSEVPQNLSASRPQDRQFILSSKKLLLSDSGFYLCAWSPGTDTQYFGPGTRLTVL.

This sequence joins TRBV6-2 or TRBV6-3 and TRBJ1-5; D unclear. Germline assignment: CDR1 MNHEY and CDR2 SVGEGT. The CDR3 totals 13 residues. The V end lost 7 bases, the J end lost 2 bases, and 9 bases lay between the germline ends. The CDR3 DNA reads TGTGCCAGCATCCAGGACGGCAATCAGCCCCAGCATTTT. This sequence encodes CASIQDGNQPQHF.

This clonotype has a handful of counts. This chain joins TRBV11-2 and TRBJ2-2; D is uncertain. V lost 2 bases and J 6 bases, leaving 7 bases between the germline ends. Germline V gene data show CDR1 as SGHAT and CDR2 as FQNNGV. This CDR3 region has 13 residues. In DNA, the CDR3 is TGTGCCAGCAGCTTACTCCCGTCCGGGGAGCTGTTTTTT. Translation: CASSLLPSGELFF.